This TCR beta chain was found in a study of blood T cells in healthy people across ages. Looking at the study overall: In model experiments, template switching was able to capture about one barcoded beta molecule for every two T cells that were present.

Alongside a J-beta primer mix, a sample-barcoded 5' primer served in a second PCR lasting roughly 7 to 11 cycles. TCRdb used MiXCR to reprocess the 5' RACE reads, holding one entry per CDR3 protein. The data contain about 670,000 distinct CDR3 sequences, 40% to 50% of them singletons. A remark on this clonotype: Its antigen is undetermined. At one end the junction does not follow the germline gene, possibly because of a read error.

Findings of the study overall: Without sorted subsets, naive and antigen-experienced compartments could not be conclusively compared.

Germline values: CDR1 SGHRS, CDR2 YFSETQ. There are 14 residues in the CDR3. The chain has TRBV5-1 and TRBJ1-2; TRBD1 matches at 7 bases. The sequenced material came from blood. The receptor was derived from a man older than 75 in good health. CDR3 sequence (DNA): TGCGCCAGCGGCTTCCGGGGACAGACCTATGGCTACACCTTC. Protein product: CASGFRGQTYGYTF. Supplemented by reference TRBV5-1 and TRBJ1-2, the full variable domain reads KAGVTQTPRYLIKTRGQQVTLSCSPISGHRSVSWYQQTPGQGLQFLFEYFSETQRNKGNFPGRFSGRQFSNSRSEMNVSTLELGDSALYLCASGFRGQTYGYTFGSGTRLTVV.